The T cell receptor (beta chain) described here comes from a study of blood T cell repertoires in COVID-19. With V trimmed by 3 bases and J by 5 bases, 0 bases remained unmatched. CDR3 length equals 14 residues. Germline values: CDR1 SGHRS, CDR2 YFSETQ. The table came from immunoSEQ multiplex PCR; TCRdb's copy has only in-frame clones and leaves some out. The sample shows around 260,000 clones, 70% to 90% of them seen only once. This sequence originates from a human donor with COVID-19, enrolled during active disease. The donor label of this sample is uncertain. The sequencing input was peripheral blood. J is TRBJ2-1 and V is TRBV5-1, with 12 bases aligning to TRBD2. CDR3 sequence: CASSWTSGNNEQFF. The CDR3 DNA sequence: TGCGCCAGCAGCTGGACTAGCGGGAACAATGAGCAGTTCTTC.